The 27 T cell receptor beta chains reported below all come from one sample, sequenced in a study of human T cells and chemical hapten exposure. As for time point: patch test 3, about 24 weeks after DPC sensitization. Documented treatment: therapeutic diphenylcyclopropenone sensitization with weekly scalp DPC. TCRdb re-called the RACE reads through MiXCR, storing one row per CDR3 protein. The sample includes roughly 200,000 distinct CDR3 sequences, about 25% of them seen just once. This sample comprised whole blood, obtained in connection with sensitization to the hapten diphenylcyclopropenone (DPC). The source of these receptors is a woman aged 40 to 50 with alopecia areata. Some clones in this sample may be carry-over from other donors' samples.

This chain links TRBV24-1 with TRBJ2-3; D is ambiguous. CDR3 length: 16 residues. Germline CDR1 KGHDR, CDR2 SFDVKD. The V and J ends lost 4 bases and 3 bases respectively, with 16 bases between them. CDR3 sequence reads: CATSDESTVGTDTQYF. For the CDR3, the DNA is TGTGCCACCAGTGACGAATCCACAGTGGGGACAGATACGCAGTATTTT.

This clonotype has only a few counts. This rearrangement joins TRBV27 to TRBJ2-1, with a tentative D call TRBD1 (5 bases). There are 16 residues in the CDR3. The germline CDR1 and CDR2 sequences are MNHEY and SMNVEV (reference sequence). V dropped 3 bases and J dropped 0 bases, with 12 bases sitting between them. CDR3 loop: CASSFYLDSSYNEQFF. As DNA, the CDR3 is TGTGCCAGCAGTTTTTACCTCGACAGCTCCTACAATGAGCAGTTCTTC.

V and J are TRBV6-2 or TRBV6-3 and TRBJ2-3; 7 bases align to TRBD2. The ends lost 8 bases at V and 1 base at J; junction bases unmatched: 6. Germline CDR1 reads MNHEY; CDR2 reads SVGEGT. This CDR3 contains 14 residues. CDR3 in amino acids: CASLGRDGTDTQYF. CDR3 nucleotides: TGTGCCAGCCTAGGGAGGGACGGCACAGATACGCAGTATTTT.

The chain joins TRBV28 to TRBJ2-4; 7 nucleotides agree with TRBD2. This CDR3 has 13 amino acids. Per germline, CDR1 MDHEN and CDR2 SYDVKM. With V trimmed by 11 bases and J by 1 base, 5 bases remained unmatched. The chain's CDR3 is CASSGRAKNIQYF. The CDR3 DNA follows: TGTGCCTCCTCCGGGAGGGCCAAAAACATTCAGTACTTC.

A few counts support this clonotype. The genes are TRBV28 and TRBJ1-4; a weak D match, TRBD1 (5 bases). Germline V gene lookup returns CDR1 MDHEN and CDR2 SYDVKM. V was pared by 5 bases and J by 3 bases, with 13 bases between. The CDR3 runs to 15 residues. CDR3 region: CASSLGGPSNEKLFF. In DNA, the CDR3 is TGTGCCAGCAGTCTGGGGGGTCCGTCTAATGAAAAACTGTTTTTT.

The rearrangement uses TRBV11-1 and TRBJ2-1, with D possibly matching TRBD2 (5 bases). Deletions cut 1 base from V and 2 bases from J, with 12 bases between. Germline V lookup: CDR1 SGHAT, CDR2 FQDESV (reference sequence). This CDR3 spans 16 amino acids. The CDR3 spells CASSLVGTGTYNEQFF. The CDR3 nucleotides read TGTGCCAGCAGCTTAGTTGGTACGGGAACCTACAATGAGCAGTTCTTC. The variable domain in full, with the rest retrieved from reference TRBV11-1 and TRBJ2-1, is EAEVAQSPRYKITEKSQAVAFWCDPISGHATLYWYRQILGQGPELLVQFQDESVVDDSQLPKDRFSAERLKGVDSTLKIQPAELGDSAMYLCASSLVGTGTYNEQFFGPGTRLTVL.

This clonotype was found a few times. J is TRBJ2-2 and V is TRBV29-1; D is undetermined. CDR1 is SQVTM, CDR2 ANQGSEA, per germline. Trimming cost V 4 bases and J 0 bases, with 6 bases left between them. This CDR3 is 13 amino acids long. CDR3 DNA sequence: TGCAGCGTTGGTTCTTCGAACACCGGGGAGCTGTTTTTT. Translating gives CSVGSSNTGELFF.

This clonotype was seen ten or more times. The V call is TRBV6-5, the J call TRBJ2-1; perhaps TRBD2 as D (5 bases). Between the trimmed V and J ends, which lost 6 bases and 9 bases, there was a span of 15 bases. Germline CDR1 reads MNHEY; CDR2 reads SVGAGI. The CDR3 is 13 residues long. CDR3 sequence (DNA): TGTGCCAGCAGCCCGACTATACTTGCTGAGCAGTTCTTC. This gives the protein CASSPTILAEQFF.

This clonotype has more than one count but fewer than ten. The genes are TRBV4-2 and TRBJ2-1; TRBD2 matches 7 bases. This CDR3 region has 14 residues. From germline, CDR1 is LGHNA and CDR2 YNFKEQ. Trimming at V came to 6 bases and at J to 6 bases, leaving 8 bases not matched to a gene. In nucleotides, the CDR3 is TGTGCCAGCAGGATGGGACTACGGGCCAATGAGCAGTTCTTC. Its translation: CASRMGLRANEQFF.

The CDR3 DNA reads TGCGCCAGCAGCTTCGGGACAGGGGCTACTGGGGCCAACGTCCTGACTTTC. It translates to CASSFGTGATGANVLTF. The chain combines TRBV5-1 with TRBJ2-6, with 10 bases fitting TRBD1. Trimming took 2 bases from V and 2 from J; bases not matched to a gene: 4. The germline gives CDR1 SGHRS, CDR2 YFSETQ. The CDR3 spans 17 residues.

CDR3 amino acids: CASVNMVGYTEAFF. CDR3 in DNA: TGTGCCAGCGTGAATATGGTCGGCTACACTGAAGCTTTCTTT. The V and J genes are TRBV10-3 and TRBJ1-1; no clear D gene. The germline V and J ends were trimmed by 10 bases and 3 bases, with 18 bases remaining between them. Germline CDR1 reads ENHRY; CDR2 reads SYGVKD. CDR3 length: 14 amino acids.

The V gene is TRBV6-5, the J gene TRBJ1-3; a possible D gene is TRBD1 (6 bases). Germline lookup yields CDR1 MNHEY and CDR2 SVGAGI. The CDR3 has 16 residues. V was trimmed by 0 bases and J by 3 bases, leaving 12 bases between them. The chain's CDR3 is CASSYSGGAGGNTIYF. For the CDR3, the DNA is TGTGCCAGCAGTTACTCGGGGGGCGCGGGTGGAAACACCATATATTTT.

The rearrangement joins TRBV4-3 to TRBJ1-5; D unresolved. The CDR3 totals 14 residues. V was cut by 0 bases and J by 4 bases, with 7 bases left in between. Germline CDR1 LGHNA, CDR2 YSLEER. The CDR3 spells CASSQDQSNQPQHF. The CDR3 DNA reads TGCGCCAGCAGCCAAGATCAGAGTAATCAGCCCCAGCATTTT.

V is TRBV24-1 and J is TRBJ2-3, with 8 bases lining up with TRBD1. Germline CDR1 is KGHDR and CDR2 is SFDVKD. Trimming took 2 bases from V and 8 from J; bases not matched to a gene: 11. The CDR3 is 16 residues long. CDR3 protein: CATSDWGQGASATQYF. DNA for the CDR3: TGTGCCACCAGTGATTGGGGCCAGGGGGCGTCGGCTACGCAGTATTTT.

V and J are TRBV29-1 and TRBJ2-1; the match to TRBD2 covers 13 bases. The CDR3 is made up of 13 amino acids. V lost 4 bases, J lost 8 bases, and 2 bases stayed unmatched. Germline loops: CDR1 SQVTM, CDR2 ANQGSEA. DNA of the CDR3: TGCAGCGTTGTACTAGCGGGAGGGTATGAGCAGTTCTTC. This translates into CSVVLAGGYEQFF.

A few counts support this clonotype. The chain has TRBV4-2 and TRBJ2-7, with a possible D match to TRBD2 (6 bases). Germline V CDR1 and CDR2: LGHNA, YNFKEQ. The CDR3 is 13 amino acids. With 3 bases removed from V and 6 bases from J, the gap between germline ends came to 12 bases. The CDR3 is CASSHASAREQYF. The DNA of the CDR3 is TGTGCCAGCAGCCATGCTAGCGCTCGCGAGCAGTACTTC.

This clonotype was seen a handful of times. This chain links TRBV18 with TRBJ2-1; D gene unclear. Trimming removed 0 bases from V and 12 bases from J, with 12 bases in between. This CDR3 spans 13 amino acids. Per the germline V gene, CDR1 is KGHSH and CDR2 is LQKENI. The DNA of the CDR3 is TGTGCCAGCTCACCACCCAGCTACACGGGGCAGTTCTTC. Translating gives CASSPPSYTGQFF.

This clonotype came up a few times. V gene TRBV29-1 combines with J gene TRBJ2-7; the D is unclear. Trimming took 5 bases from V and 4 from J, leaving 12 bases between them. The CDR3 loop spans 12 amino acids. CDR1 and CDR2 from the germline V gene are SQVTM and ANQGSEA. The CDR3 nucleotides read TGCAGCGTTCCCCCCCCTCATTACGAGCAGTACTTC. This codes for CSVPPPHYEQYF.

This chain's CDR3 is CASSASGRAAGELFF. The CDR3, as DNA: TGTGCCAGCAGTGCCAGCGGGAGGGCCGCCGGGGAGCTGTTTTTT. V gene TRBV6-1 combines with J gene TRBJ2-2; 10 bases map to TRBD2. CDR1 is MNHNS and CDR2 is SASEGT in the germline V gene. The V and J ends lost 4 bases and 6 bases, in that order; junction bases with no gene match: 5. The CDR3 spans 15 residues.

Details on this clonotype: A read error may be the cause here, since a much bigger clone is one base away. V and J are TRBV7-2 and TRBJ2-5, with 9 nucleotides matching TRBD2. The junction had 22 bases not matched to a gene; V was cut back by 6 bases and J by 5 bases. The CDR3 is 19 residues long. Per germline, CDR1 SGHTA and CDR2 FQGNSA. The chain's CDR3 is CASSRGELTGGRAYETQYF. The CDR3 bases are TGTGCCAGCAGTCGCGGGGAACTCACTGGCGGGAGGGCCTATGAGACCCAGTACTTC.

The CDR3 DNA reads TGCGCCAGCAGCCACGGGACAGGGTCCTACAATGAGCAGTTCTTC. Protein product: CASSHGTGSYNEQFF. The chain recombines TRBV4-1 with TRBJ2-1; TRBD1 agrees at 9 bases. Losses at the gene ends were 3 bases for V and 1 base for J; bases not matched to a gene: 1. This CDR3 is 15 amino acids long. In germline, CDR1 is MGHRA, CDR2 YSYEKL.

The gene calls are TRBV2 and TRBJ1-1; D is undetermined. This CDR3 comprises 16 residues. From germline, CDR1 is SNHLY and CDR2 FYNNEI. V lost 2 bases, J lost 0 bases, and 13 bases lay in between. The CDR3 loop is CASSERAEGMNTEAFF. As DNA, the CDR3 is TGTGCCAGCAGTGAAAGGGCAGAAGGAATGAACACTGAAGCTTTCTTT.

The chain combines TRBV27 with TRBJ1-1; D is uncertain. V was pared by 5 bases and J by 4 bases, with 11 bases between. The CDR3 is 13 amino acids. Germline V gives CDR1 MNHEY, CDR2 SMNVEV (reference sequence). This CDR3 is CASSIIKGTEAFF. The CDR3 nucleotides are TGTGCCAGCAGTATCATTAAAGGCACTGAAGCTTTCTTT.

This clonotype was seen a few times. This chain uses TRBV5-1 with TRBJ1-2; tentatively, D is TRBD1 (5 bases). Trimming removed 1 base at V and 7 bases at J, with 11 bases between. Germline V lookup: CDR1 SGHRS, CDR2 YFSETQ. CDR3 length: 13 amino acids. The CDR3 is CASSLLGDVGYTF. CDR3 coding DNA: TGCGCCAGCAGCTTGTTGGGGGACGTTGGCTACACCTTC.

The chain recombines TRBV12-3 or TRBV12-4 with TRBJ1-6, with 10 bases matching TRBD1. J was trimmed by 10 bases and V by 4 bases; bases with no gene match: 7. The CDR3 is made up of 15 amino acids. The CDR3 reads CASSYDRGQGSPLHF. For the CDR3, the DNA is TGTGCCAGCAGTTATGACAGGGGGCAGGGATCACCCCTCCACTTT.

The chain joins TRBV20-1 to TRBJ1-5; D unclear. Trimming removed 3 bases at V and 0 bases at J, with 9 bases between. Germline V gene lookup returns CDR1 DFQATT and CDR2 SNEGSKA (reference sequence). The CDR3 sequence is 14 residues long. CDR3 nucleotide sequence: TGCAGTGCTAGTAAAACTTTTAGCAATCAGCCCCAGCATTTT. Protein product: CSASKTFSNQPQHF.

At least ten counts were recorded for this clonotype. The chain employs TRBV6-2 or TRBV6-3 and TRBJ2-2; D remains ambiguous. This CDR3 region has 15 residues. The germline V and J ends were trimmed by 5 bases and 0 bases, with 10 bases remaining between them. The V gene's germline CDR1 is MNHEY and CDR2 SVGEGT. The CDR3 DNA sequence: TGTGCCAGCAGTGGTCGGCAATCGAACACCGGGGAGCTGTTTTTT. As protein: CASSGRQSNTGELFF.